The T cell receptor beta chain described here comes from a study of cytomegalovirus exposure and HLA in healthy donors. Study findings and constraints: Available immune exposure information was restricted to CMV serostatus only. Reported performance of the classifier showed diagnosis of cytomegalovirus status with high specificity and sensitivity.

CDR3 size: 15 residues. Germline V gives CDR1 MNHNS, CDR2 SASEGT. The V end lost 7 bases, the J end lost 9 bases, and 19 bases lay between the germline ends. Primers for the PCR totalled 60 Vbeta and 13 Jbeta. Method: immunoSEQ multiplex PCR; TCRdb's copy keeps in-frame clones and lacks some. The sample includes about 160,000 clones, approximately 80% of them seen just once. Notes on this clone: The antigen remains undetermined.

Healthy bone marrow donors supplied every sample. This receptor was taken from a man aged 18 to 35 in good health and CMV-seronegative. The rearrangement joins TRBV6-1 to TRBJ1-6; the D is unclear. Sequencing was done on a sample of PBMCs. CDR3 amino acids: CASTVGVERSSPLHF. The CDR3 bases are TGTGCCAGCACCGTCGGGGTCGAGAGGAGTTCACCCCTCCACTTT.